This T cell receptor beta chain was captured by sequencing in a study of T cells in Graves' hyperthyroidism and ophthalmopathy. It was 10 ml of fresh peripheral blood that supplied the PBMCs. Regions amplified from RNA transcripts were the TCR beta CDR3 regions. Researchers ran a first-round RT-PCR on the TCR CDR3 using the HTBI primer set. TCRdb analysed the multiplex PCR reads with MiXCR anew, one entry per CDR3 protein. In the table there are 300,000 to 400,000 distinct CDR3 sequences, less than 15% of which are singletons. This clonotype was counted ten times or more. Its cognate antigen is unknown. Whole-study results and caveats: With a median lead of around 6.7 months before onset, the model predicted ophthalmopathy. Blood also contained most expanded thyroid clonotypes above 0.001.

There are 12 residues in the CDR3. Trimming pared 1 base from V and 13 bases from J, leaving 11 bases between. The specimen sequenced was blood. The source of this sequence is a woman aged 18-30 years with Graves' hyperthyroidism. This chain joins TRBV12-3 or TRBV12-4 and TRBJ2-1, with D hard to call. As DNA, the CDR3 is TGTGCCAGCAGTTTAGGTGGCATTTTACAGTTCTTC. This gives the protein CASSLGGILQFF.